What follows are 8 T cell receptor beta chains derived from one specimen sequenced in a study of identical twins. TCRdb re-called the 5' RACE reads with MiXCR, one entry per CDR3 protein. The sample contains over 600,000 distinct CDR3 sequences, 21% of which appear only once. These same data were also listed under a study on T cells expressing NK-cell markers.

The sequenced sample was PBMCs. Receptor source: a woman aged 18 to 35 in good health.

The chain employs TRBV20-1 and TRBJ2-1, with D possibly matching TRBD2 (5 bases). Germline V gene lookup returns CDR1 DFQATT and CDR2 SNEGSKA (reference sequence). This CDR3 region has 13 residues. V was pared by 7 bases and J by 8 bases, with 18 bases between. The CDR3 is CSGASGPSDEQFF. The CDR3 DNA reads TGCAGTGGTGCCAGCGGACCTTCGGATGAGCAGTTCTTC.

The chain couples TRBV6-1 to TRBJ2-7, with 9 bases fitting TRBD2. Trimming removed 6 bases from V and 1 base from J; junction bases left unmatched: 7. CDR1 MNHNS and CDR2 SASEGT come from the germline V gene. CDR3 length: 15 residues. Here the CDR3 DNA reads TGTGCCAGCAGACCGGGGACTAGCAATTCCTACGAGCAGTACTTC. Translated, it gives CASRPGTSNSYEQYF.

A few counts support this clonotype. V and J are TRBV7-2 and TRBJ2-7; 7 bases align to TRBD2. The germline gives CDR1 SGHTA, CDR2 FQGNSA. Trimming took 3 bases from V and 3 from J; bases not matched to a gene: 5. The CDR3 is 14 residues long. The DNA of the CDR3 is TGTGCCAGCAGCTTGGAGCGGGGTTTCTACGAGCAGTACTTC. Its translation is CASSLERGFYEQYF.

The V call is TRBV9, the J call TRBJ2-1; 10 nucleotides line up with TRBD2. The germline V gene encodes CDR1 SGDLS and CDR2 YYNGEE. The CDR3 totals 16 residues. V gave up 6 bases and J gave up 3 bases; unmatched junction bases: 9. The CDR3 coding sequence is TGTGCCAGCACCCCTACTTTAGCGGGAGGCTACAATGAGCAGTTCTTC. Translated, it gives CASTPTLAGGYNEQFF.

Only a few counts were recorded for this clonotype. The rearrangement uses TRBV15 and TRBJ2-1; no clear D. Germline V CDR1 and CDR2: LNHNV, YYDKDF (reference sequence). V was pared by 0 bases and J by 0 bases, with 9 bases between. The CDR3 covers 16 residues. The CDR3 protein is CATSRDGQASYNEQFF. CDR3 DNA sequence: TGTGCCACCAGCAGAGATGGGCAGGCCTCCTACAATGAGCAGTTCTTC.

The V call is TRBV12-3 or TRBV12-4, the J call TRBJ2-7; either TRBD1 or TRBD2 may supply D (5 bases each). The CDR3 runs 16 residues. V lost 0 bases, J lost 4 bases, and 16 bases lay in between. The CDR3 loop reads CASSLALGVPSYEQYF. CDR3 coding DNA: TGTGCCAGCAGTTTAGCGCTGGGGGTACCATCTTACGAGCAGTACTTC.

The chain is built from TRBV5-4 and TRBJ2-1; D is possibly TRBD1 (5 bases). The germline CDR1 and CDR2 sequences are SGHNT and YYREEE (reference sequence). Trimming cost V 2 bases and J 2 bases, with 11 bases left between them. The CDR3 covers 15 residues. CDR3: CASSFRQGPYNEQFF. CDR3 coding DNA: TGTGCCAGCAGCTTCCGGCAGGGTCCCTACAATGAGCAGTTCTTC.

This clonotype was counted between two and nine times. This sequence joins TRBV6-5 and TRBJ1-2; D gene uncertain. The CDR3 totals 12 residues. Trimming pared 4 bases from V and 2 bases from J, leaving 5 bases between. Germline values: CDR1 MNHEY, CDR2 SVGAGI. The CDR3 protein is CASSWNNYGYTF. The CDR3 nucleotides are TGTGCCAGCAGTTGGAACAACTATGGCTACACCTTC.